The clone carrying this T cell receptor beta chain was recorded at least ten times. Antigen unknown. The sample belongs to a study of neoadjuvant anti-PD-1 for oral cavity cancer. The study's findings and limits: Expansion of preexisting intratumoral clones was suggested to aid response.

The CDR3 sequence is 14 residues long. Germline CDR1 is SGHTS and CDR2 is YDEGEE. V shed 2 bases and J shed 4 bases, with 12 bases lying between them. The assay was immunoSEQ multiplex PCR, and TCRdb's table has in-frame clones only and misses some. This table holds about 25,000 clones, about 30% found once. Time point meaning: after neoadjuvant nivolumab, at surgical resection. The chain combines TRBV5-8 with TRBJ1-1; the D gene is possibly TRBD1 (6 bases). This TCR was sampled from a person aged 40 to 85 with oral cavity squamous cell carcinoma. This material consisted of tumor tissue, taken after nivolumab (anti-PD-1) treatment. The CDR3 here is CASSLRQGITEAFF. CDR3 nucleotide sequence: TGTGCCAGCAGCTTACGGCAGGGGATCACTGAAGCTTTCTTT.